The rows below give T cell receptor beta chains drawn from one sample of a study of T cell responses to AZD1222 COVID-19 vaccine. Method: immunoSEQ multiplex PCR; TCRdb's copy keeps in-frame clones and lacks some. The profile shows some 180,000 clones, around nine tenths of them singletons. The sequences come from peripheral blood, collected 28 days after the second dose of the MenACWY control vaccine. These receptors all stem from an adult who received the MenACWY meningococcal vaccine as a control. Each CDR3 is given with its conserved first and last residue. The D gene is left open where the match is weak. Size values are once, few and many counts, or a class for expanded clones, and some rows have none.

CDR3 protein	CDR3 DNA	J gene	V gene	CDR3 length	D gene	clone size
CASHLGLNTEAFF	TGTGCCAGCCACCTAGGCTTGAACACTGAAGCTTTCTTT	TRBJ1-1	TRBV6-5	13	-	-
CASSLTGGASSGNTIYF	TGCGCCAGCAGCTTGACAGGGGGCGCCTCTTCTGGAAACACCATATATTTT	TRBJ1-3	TRBV5-1	17	TRBD1	-
CASTWRTSGIYEQFF	TGTGCCAGTACCTGGCGGACTAGCGGGATCTATGAGCAGTTCTTC	TRBJ2-1	TRBV19	15	TRBD2	once
CASSLRVLGEKLFF	TGTGCCAGCAGTTTACGGGTATTGGGTGAAAAACTGTTTTTT	TRBJ1-4	TRBV27	14	-	-
CASSSTIGVIANTEAFF	TGTGCCAGCAGTTCCACTATAGGGGTTATCGCGAACACTGAAGCTTTCTTT	TRBJ1-1	TRBV28	17	-	-
CASSLSPQPAGELFF	TGCGCCAGCAGCTTGTCGCCCCAGCCGGCCGGGGAGCTGTTTTTT	TRBJ2-2	TRBV5-1	15	-	-
CASSAHVGLRGYTF	TGTGCCAGCAGCGCCCACGTGGGACTAAGGGGCTACACCTTC	TRBJ1-2	TRBV7-9	14	-	once
CASVQGPANYGYTF	TGTGCCAGCGTACAGGGGCCTGCTAACTATGGCTACACCTTC	TRBJ1-2	TRBV28	14	TRBD1	-
CASSLIAGAGDTQYF	TGTGCCAGCAGCTTAATCGCGGGAGCAGGAGATACGCAGTATTTT	TRBJ2-3	TRBV7-3	15	TRBD2	-
CASSPIEVGWQGGYTF	TGTGCCAGCAGCCCCATCGAGGTAGGGTGGCAAGGAGGCTACACCTTC	TRBJ1-2	TRBV7-9	16	-	-
CASSLGTLEAFF	TGTGCCAGCAGCCTCGGGACCCTTGAAGCTTTCTTT	TRBJ1-1	TRBV3-1/TRBV3-2	12	-	-
CASSVGGLLSSGNTIYF	TGTGCCAGCAGCGTGGGGGGACTGTTGAGCTCTGGAAACACCATATATTTT	TRBJ1-3	TRBV9	17	-	-